This T cell receptor beta chain stems from a study of T-cell reconstitution after alpha-beta-depleted transplantation in children (dated by TCRdb to about 2016). Describing the broader study: The study quantitatively tracked T-cell immune reconstitution after TCRalphabeta/CD19-depleted allogeneic hematopoietic cell transplantation in children using TCR repertoire profiling. Summary of the overall study and its limitations: Hyperexpanded clone frequencies declined over subsequent months; after one year, T-cell counts and TCRbeta diversity were mostly attributed to newly produced T cells. In some patients, the high TCRbeta diversity seen at day 60 was put down to recipient T cells and intrathymic progenitors that had survived conditioning. Apparently early alphabetaT-cell count recovery about two months after transplant reportedly relied on only several hundred rapidly expanded clones derived from non-depleted graft cells.

As for this clonotype: No antigen is known for it. The sample holds no much larger clone one base away, and base qualities are not on file.

The library was obtained by PCR. Instrument used: Illumina HiSeq 2500. TCR library preparation used molecular barcoding, with unique molecular identifiers applied to normalize quantification of the TCRbeta repertoire. TCRdb's own reprocessing of the public reads used fastp at Q25 and MiXCR and kept productive beta chains. Every CDR3 protein is listed once, alongside the most common genes and DNA of its rows. The sample table lists fewer than 700,000 distinct CDR3 sequences, over 10% of them with a count of one. The ten largest clones add up to roughly 2.3% of the sample. The treatment or condition label, as the study defines it: allogeneic hematopoietic cell transplantation with graft depleted of TCRalphabeta T cells and CD19 B cells. The children who served as transplant recipients had been given grafts of TCRalphabeta/CD19-depleted allogeneic hematopoietic cells. There are 14 amino acids in the CDR3, from cysteine to phenylalanine inclusive. Left in the record is the CDR3 DNA by itself, 42 bases read in frame from the first base. Unmatched junction bases come to 9, with V trimmed by 1 base and J by 14 bases. From the germline V gene, CDR1 is SGHVS and CDR2 is FQNEAQ.

This receptor was obtained from a male patient younger than 18 who had a stem cell transplant for acute myeloid leukemia, so the T cells may come from the graft donor. The specimen was PBMCs, mostly from graft donor cells, collected 360 days after TCRalphabeta/CD19-depleted stem cell transplant. The chain was built from TRBV7-8 and TRBJ2-1; 9 junctional bases match TRBD1. The CDR3 amino acid sequence is: CASSLGGQGVMEFF. The DNA reads TGTGCCAGCAGCTTAGGGGGACAGGGAGTTATGGAGTTCTTC.